What follows is one TCR beta chain and its context. As yet, its antigen is unknown. Produced via immunoSEQ multiplex PCR; TCRdb's table is partial and in-frame only. Among about 130,000 clones listed, 92% were seen once. This sample is part of a study of graft-versus-host responses after intestinal transplantation. Across the whole study: Transplant types were multivisceral, liver-intestinal, or isolated intestinal. Recipients across the board were started on anti-thymocyte globulin induction, then kept on tacrolimus and steroids for two to four years.

This CDR3 is 14 amino acids long. V dropped 2 bases and J dropped 0 bases, with 7 bases sitting between them. Looked up from germline, CDR1 is MNHNS and CDR2 is SASEGT. Study observations and caveats: GvH clones turned up in recipient marrow; some had shown up first in ileum or blood.

This specimen was unstimulated CD4+ T cells sorted from spleen or lymph node cells, taken before intestinal transplant. The sequence was obtained from a human donor who received an intestinal transplant. This rearrangement joins TRBV6-1 to TRBJ1-1, with D unresolved. The CDR3 DNA follows: TGTGCCAGCAGTGAATGGCCGGTGAACACTGAAGCTTTCTTT. It encodes CASSEWPVNTEAFF.